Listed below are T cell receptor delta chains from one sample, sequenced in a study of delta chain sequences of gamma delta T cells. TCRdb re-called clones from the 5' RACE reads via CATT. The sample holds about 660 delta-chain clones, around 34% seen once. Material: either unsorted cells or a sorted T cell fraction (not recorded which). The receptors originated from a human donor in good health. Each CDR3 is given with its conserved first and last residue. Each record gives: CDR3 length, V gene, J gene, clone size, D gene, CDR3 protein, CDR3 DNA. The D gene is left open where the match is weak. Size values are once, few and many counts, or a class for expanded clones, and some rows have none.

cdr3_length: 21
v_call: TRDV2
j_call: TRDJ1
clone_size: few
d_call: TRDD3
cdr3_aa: CACEPLTGGYASPHFTDKLIF
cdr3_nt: TGTGCCTGTGAACCCCTTACTGGGGGATACGCCTCCCCTCATTTCACCGATAAACTCATCTTT

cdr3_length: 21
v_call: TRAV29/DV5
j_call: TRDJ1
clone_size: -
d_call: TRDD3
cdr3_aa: CAASITFKYWGIRVRTDKLIF
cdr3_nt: TGTGCAGCAAGCATCACCTTTAAGTACTGGGGGATACGCGTTCGCACCGATAAACTCATCTTT

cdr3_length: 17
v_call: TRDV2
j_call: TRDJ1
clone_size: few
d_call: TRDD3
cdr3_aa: CACDTLGDTRSDDKLIF
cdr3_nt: TGTGCCTGTGACACTCTGGGGGATACGCGATCAGACGATAAACTCATCTTT